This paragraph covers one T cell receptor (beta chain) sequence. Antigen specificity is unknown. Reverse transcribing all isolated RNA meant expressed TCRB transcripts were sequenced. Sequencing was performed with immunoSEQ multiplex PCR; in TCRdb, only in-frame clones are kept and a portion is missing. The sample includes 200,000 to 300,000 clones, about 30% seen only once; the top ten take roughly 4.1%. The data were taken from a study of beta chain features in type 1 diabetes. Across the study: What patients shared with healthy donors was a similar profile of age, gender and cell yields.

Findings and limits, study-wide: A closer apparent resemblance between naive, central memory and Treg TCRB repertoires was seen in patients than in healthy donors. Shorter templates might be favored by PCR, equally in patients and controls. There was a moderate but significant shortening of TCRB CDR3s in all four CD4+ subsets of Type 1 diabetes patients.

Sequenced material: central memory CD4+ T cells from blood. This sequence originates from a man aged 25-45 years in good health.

The CDR3 coding sequence is TGTGCCAGCAGTTTAAAGGGACAGGCGGCCGAGCAGTTCTTC. The encoded protein is CASSLKGQAAEQFF. This sequence joins TRBV27 and TRBJ2-1; 8 nucleotides match TRBD1. Germline V CDR1 and CDR2: MNHEY, SMNVEV (reference sequence). J was trimmed by 10 bases and V by 2 bases; bases with no gene match: 7. CDR3 length: 14 residues.